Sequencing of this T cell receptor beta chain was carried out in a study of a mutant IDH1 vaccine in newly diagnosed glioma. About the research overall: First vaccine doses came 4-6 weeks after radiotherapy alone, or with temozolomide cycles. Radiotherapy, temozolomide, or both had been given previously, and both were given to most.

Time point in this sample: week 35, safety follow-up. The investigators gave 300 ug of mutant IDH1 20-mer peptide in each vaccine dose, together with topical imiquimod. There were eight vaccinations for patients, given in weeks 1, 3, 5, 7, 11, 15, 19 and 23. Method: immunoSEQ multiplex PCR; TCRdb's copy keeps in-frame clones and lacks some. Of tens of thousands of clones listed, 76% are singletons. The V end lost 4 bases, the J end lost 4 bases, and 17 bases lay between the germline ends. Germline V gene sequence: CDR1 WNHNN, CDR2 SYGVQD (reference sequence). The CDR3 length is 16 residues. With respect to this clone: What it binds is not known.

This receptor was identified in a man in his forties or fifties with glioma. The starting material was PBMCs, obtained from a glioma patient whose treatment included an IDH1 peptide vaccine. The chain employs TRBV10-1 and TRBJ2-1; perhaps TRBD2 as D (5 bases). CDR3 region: CASSGTLEDFYNEQFF. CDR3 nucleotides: TGCGCCAGCAGTGGGACTCTCGAGGATTTTTACAATGAGCAGTTCTTC.